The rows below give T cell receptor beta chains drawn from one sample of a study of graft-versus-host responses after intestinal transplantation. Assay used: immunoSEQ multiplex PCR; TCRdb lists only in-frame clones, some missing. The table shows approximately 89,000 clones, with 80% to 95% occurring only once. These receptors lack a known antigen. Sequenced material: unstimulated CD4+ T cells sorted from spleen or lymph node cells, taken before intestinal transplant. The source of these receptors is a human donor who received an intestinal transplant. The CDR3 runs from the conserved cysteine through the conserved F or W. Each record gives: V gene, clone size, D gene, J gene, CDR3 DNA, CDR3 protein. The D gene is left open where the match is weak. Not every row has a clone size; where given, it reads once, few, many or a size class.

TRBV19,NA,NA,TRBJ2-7,TGTGCCAGTAGTATTAGGACGGGGAACGAGCAGTACTTC,CASSIRTGNEQYF
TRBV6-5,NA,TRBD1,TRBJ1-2,TGTGCCAGCAGACGAACAGGGGCGGGCTATGGCTACACCTTC,CASRRTGAGYGYTF
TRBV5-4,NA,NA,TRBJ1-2,TGTGCCAGCAGCCCGGAGGGGGGGACAATCTATGGCTACACCTTC,CASSPEGGTIYGYTF
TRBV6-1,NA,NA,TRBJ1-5,TGTGCCAGCAGTGAACCCCCCGGGGGTACCAATCAGCCCCAGCATTTT,CASSEPPGGTNQPQHF
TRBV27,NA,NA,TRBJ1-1,TGTGCCAGCAGTTTAGACAGGTGGGGGGGCGACACTGAAGCTTTCTTT,CASSLDRWGGDTEAFF
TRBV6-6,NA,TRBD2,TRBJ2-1,TGTGCCAGCACAGAGGGTCTAGCGGGAGACAATGAGCAGTTCTTC,CASTEGLAGDNEQFF
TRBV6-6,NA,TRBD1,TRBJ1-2,TGTGCCAGCAGTCGGGGGGACAGGGGCATCTATGGCTACACCTTC,CASSRGDRGIYGYTF
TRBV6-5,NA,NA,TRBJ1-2,TGTGCCTGTTTTACCCAGGGTTCGCGGGGCTACACCTTC,CACFTQGSRGYTF
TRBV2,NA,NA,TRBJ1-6,TGTGCCAGCCAAGCGGACAGCTCTCTCTATAATTCACCCCTCCACTTT,CASQADSSLYNSPLHF
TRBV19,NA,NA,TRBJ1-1,TGTGCCAGTAGCTCTCGGGGGGGAACCACTGAAGCTTTCTTT,CASSSRGGTTEAFF
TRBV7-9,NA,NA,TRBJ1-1,TGTGCCAGCAGCACTCGACAGGCTTTCTCTGAAGCTTTCTTT,CASSTRQAFSEAFF
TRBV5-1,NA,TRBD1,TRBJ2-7,TGCGCCAGCAGCTCCGCGGGACAGGGGACGAACGAGCAGTACTTC,CASSSAGQGTNEQYF
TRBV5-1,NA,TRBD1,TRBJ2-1,TGCGCCAGCAGCAGGGGACAGGCCCTCTCCAATGAGCAGTTCTTC,CASSRGQALSNEQFF
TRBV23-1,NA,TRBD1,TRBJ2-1,TGCGCCAGCAGCCAGGACAGGGTGTGGGAGCAGTTCTTC,CASSQDRVWEQFF
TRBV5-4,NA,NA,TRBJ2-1,TGTGCCAGCAGCCCAACAGGGACCATCGGGGATGAGCAGTTCTTC,CASSPTGTIGDEQFF
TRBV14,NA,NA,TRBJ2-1,TGTGCCAGCAGCCACCAAAAGAGTTTTTACAATGAGCAGTTCTTC,CASSHQKSFYNEQFF
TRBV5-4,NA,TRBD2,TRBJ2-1,TGTGCCAGCAGTTTAGCGGGAGGGGCTCGGGGTGAGCAGTTCTTC,CASSLAGGARGEQFF
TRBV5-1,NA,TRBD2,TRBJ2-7,TGCGCCAGCAGCTTGGGACTAGCGGGGGGAACCTACGAGCAGTACTTC,CASSLGLAGGTYEQYF
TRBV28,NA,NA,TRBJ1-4,TGTGCCAGCAGTTCACCCGCAGGGTCCCAAAATGAAAAACTGTTTTTT,CASSSPAGSQNEKLFF
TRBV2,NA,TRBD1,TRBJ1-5,TGTGCCAGCAGTGAACAGGGGGATCAGCCCCAGCATTTT,CASSEQGDQPQHF
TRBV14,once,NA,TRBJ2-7,TGTGCCAGCAGCTCTCGACAGGCATATATCGACGAGCAGTACTTC,CASSSRQAYIDEQYF
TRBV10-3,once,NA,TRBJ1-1,TGTGCCATCAGTGAGTCTCCTGCGGTCACTGAAGCTTTCTTT,CAISESPAVTEAFF
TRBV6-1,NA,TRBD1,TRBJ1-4,TGTGCCAGCAGTCCTTTTGCGGACAGGGTGGAAAAACTGTTTTTT,CASSPFADRVEKLFF
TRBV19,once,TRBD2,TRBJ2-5,TGTGCCAGTAGTAGACTAGCGGCACAAGAGACCCAGTACTTC,CASSRLAAQETQYF
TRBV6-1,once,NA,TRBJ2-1,TGTGCCAGCAGTGAAGCTGCAGGGGGGCGCTCCTACAATGAGCAGTTCTTC,CASSEAAGGRSYNEQFF
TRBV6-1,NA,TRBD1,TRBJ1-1,TGTGCCAGCAGTGACCAGGGACAGGGCGTAGGGAACACTGAAGCTTTCTTT,CASSDQGQGVGNTEAFF
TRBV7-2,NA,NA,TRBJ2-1,TGTGCCAGCAGCTTAACCGGGTGGACACAGAATGAGCAGTTCTTC,CASSLTGWTQNEQFF
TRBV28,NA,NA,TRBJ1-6,TGTGCCAGCAGTTTAGGGGAGTATAATTCACCCCTCCACTTT,CASSLGEYNSPLHF
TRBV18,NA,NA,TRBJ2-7,TGTGCCAGCTCACCAAGTCGGCTAGATATGGAGTACGAGCAGTACTTC,CASSPSRLDMEYEQYF
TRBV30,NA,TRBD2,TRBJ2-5,TGTGCCTGGAGTGTTTCGCTAGCGGTAGAGACCCAGTACTTC,CAWSVSLAVETQYF
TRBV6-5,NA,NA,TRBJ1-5,TGTGCCAGCAGTCGTCAGGGTTCGACTCAGCCCCAGCATTTT,CASSRQGSTQPQHF
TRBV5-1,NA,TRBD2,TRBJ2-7,TGCGCCAGCAGAGAGCGGGAGGGCTACGAGCAGTACTTC,CASREREGYEQYF
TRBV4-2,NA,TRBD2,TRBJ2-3,TGTGCCAGCAGCCAAGAGGTCCTAGCGGGGGGTCATACGCAGTATTTT,CASSQEVLAGGHTQYF
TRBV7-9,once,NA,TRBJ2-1,TGTGCCAGCAGCTTAGGGGCGGGGAATGAGCAGTTCTTC,CASSLGAGNEQFF
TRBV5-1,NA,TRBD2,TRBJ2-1,TGCGCCAGCAGCTTGGGGACTAGCGGCATCAATGAGCAGTTCTTC,CASSLGTSGINEQFF